The text below deals with one T cell receptor (beta chain). In this sample, this clonotype turned up a few times. It lacks a known antigen. Qualities for individual bases were not recorded, and no much larger clone is one base off. Library preparation used multiplex PCR. The run used an Illumina HiSeq 4000. To build TCR beta libraries, CDR3 regions were amplified by Arm-PCR using iRepertoire HTBI primers. PCR products were gel purified before sequencing. As for the authors' bioinformatics: Across samples, 55 to 80 TRBV and 13 to 15 TRBJ segments were identified and used for gene usage analysis of CDR3 amino acid clonotypes. COPE and FqMerger were used to merge filtered high-quality paired reads into contigs. BLAST was used to align contigs to IMGT TRBV, TRBD and TRBJ reference genes, and CDR3 was defined according to IMGT. Any clonotype with a frequency above 0.1% was classified as a highly expanded clone. Repertoire diversity was measured by Shannon entropy, and V-J evenness by the Gini coefficient. Public clonotypes were defined as clonotypes shared by more than one individual. The public reads were reanalyzed by TCRdb: fastp trimming at Q25, MiXCR alignment, in-frame beta chains only. Rows with one shared CDR3 protein collapse into an entry with the most common genes and DNA. TCRdb, not the authors, supplied the V and J calls. A total of some 430,000 distinct CDR3 sequences appear in this sample, 20% to 25% of them only once. The ten largest clonotypes hold 6.5% to 9% of the sample.

There are 15 amino acids in the CDR3, from cysteine to phenylalanine inclusive. Only the CDR3 DNA is retained, 45 bases long and in frame from the first base. Deletion took 4 bases off V and 8 bases off J, with a span of 20 bases between the germline ends. The sample comes from a study of regulatory T cells in long-lasting Graves disease (dated by TCRdb to 2020 to 2022). About the investigation overall: To count as having persistent Graves' disease, a patient had to have received antithyroid drug treatment for over 5 years with TSH receptor autoantibodies remaining persistently positive. Patients with persistent Graves' disease were compared with patients with newly diagnosed Graves' disease using TCR sequencing and RNA sequencing of peripheral blood. On average, persistent Graves' disease patients in the clinical cohort had been on antithyroid drugs for approximately ten years. A total of roughly 35 samples underwent TCR sequencing, from 13 patients with persistent Graves' disease and approximately 20 patients with newly diagnosed Graves' disease. The study was conducted in China and was registered as a clinical trial.

The time point label corresponds to: persistent/refractory GD, antithyroid drugs over 5 years with positive TRAb. For both TCR sequencing and RNA sequencing, RNA was extracted from PBMCs in TRIzol. The diagnosis of Graves' disease followed American Thyroid Association guidelines. Recruitment of patients was carried out at an endocrinology department in Xi'an, China. Each patient gave about 9.1 milliliters of peripheral blood, collected in an EDTA anticoagulant tube. Ficoll Paque Plus density gradient separation was used to isolate PBMCs, and no further T cell sorting was done. RNA quality was checked with an Agilent 2100 Bioanalyzer and agarose gel, and concentration with a NanoDrop 2000. What the authors observed across the whole study: The small sample size was acknowledged by the authors as a limitation that may reduce accuracy. Only peripheral blood was studied, because thyroid tissue, the primary lesion, was inaccessible. Persistent disease showed preferential use of TRBV28, TRBJ1-2 and TRBJ2-5, whereas newly diagnosed disease favored TRBV20-1 and TRBJ2-1. More public clonotypes were shared among persistent patients (more than 2,500) than among newly diagnosed patients (966). Compared with newly diagnosed patients, persistent Graves' disease patients had lower TCR Shannon entropy and fewer highly expanded clones, which suggests clonal expansion. Sequencing and analysis were limited to the TCR beta chain.

The sequencing used peripheral blood mononuclear cells (PBMCs), collected when the disease was refractory, from a patient treated with antithyroid drugs. In this chain, TRBV12-3 or TRBV12-4 is recombined with TRBJ1-2; TRBD1 is a weak D gene call, 5 bases matching. The source of this sequence is a female donor with Graves disease. The CDR3 amino acid sequence is: CASSSGGEWGWGYTF. In nucleotide form, the sequence is TGTGCCAGCAGTTCTGGGGGAGAATGGGGCTGGGGCTACACCTTC.